The 12 T cell receptor beta chains listed next were all sequenced from one sample in a study of blood T cells in healthy people across ages. It was with a sample-barcoded 5' primer and a J-beta primer mix that a second PCR of roughly 7 to 12 cycles was run. TCRdb re-analysed the 5' RACE reads in MiXCR, keeping a single row per CDR3 protein. This table has roughly 700,000 distinct CDR3 sequences, 49% appearing once. Sample: blood. The source is a woman in her fifties or sixties in good health.

The V call is TRBV20-1, the J call TRBJ2-5; 11 bases map to TRBD2. The CDR3 consists of 17 residues. V dropped 0 bases and J dropped 4; count of bases not matched to a gene: 10. The germline V gene has CDR1 DFQATT and CDR2 SNEGSKA (reference sequence). DNA for the CDR3: TGCAGTGCTAGAGAGATGGGTAGCGGGAGGGCCCCAGAGACCCAGTACTTC. As protein: CSAREMGSGRAPETQYF.

The J gene is TRBJ2-1, the V gene TRBV27; D is perhaps TRBD1 (5 bases). This CDR3 has 15 amino acids. From germline, CDR1 is MNHEY and CDR2 SMNVEV (reference sequence). The ends were cut back, 7 bases at V and 0 bases at J, with 13 bases in the middle. This chain's CDR3 is CASKQDASSYNEQFF. The CDR3 coding sequence is TGTGCCAGCAAACAGGACGCTAGCTCCTACAATGAGCAGTTCTTC.

This clonotype was counted a few times. The chain combines TRBV5-1 with TRBJ2-7; D is unresolved. The V gene's germline CDR1 is SGHRS and CDR2 YFSETQ. Trimming took off 0 bases at V and 3 bases at J, with 13 bases between the two ends. The CDR3 spans 15 residues. The CDR3 bases are TGCGCCAGCAGCTTGGTCTTTTTGAGGAACTACGAGCAGTACTTC. This translates into CASSLVFLRNYEQYF.

The J gene is TRBJ2-3, the V gene TRBV10-3; D may be TRBD2 (6 bases). The length of the CDR3 is 15 residues. Germline values: CDR1 ENHRY, CDR2 SYGVKD. V lost 0 bases and J 4 bases, leaving 11 bases between the germline ends. Written as DNA, the CDR3 is TGTGCCATCAGTGAGTCTCGGGGGAGTGCAGATACGCAGTATTTT. Residues: CAISESRGSADTQYF.

The rearrangement joins TRBV10-3 to TRBJ1-2, with a possible D match to TRBD1 (6 bases). Between the trimmed V and J ends, which lost 10 bases and 3 bases, there was a span of 12 bases. The CDR3 covers 12 residues. CDR1 and CDR2 from the germline V gene are ENHRY and SYGVKD. The CDR3 DNA reads as TGTGCCACCTCACAGGGCCACTATGGCTACACCTTC. Translated, it gives CATSQGHYGYTF.

As to this clonotype: A much more abundant neighbour one base away suggests this may be a read error. The chain links TRBV3-1 to TRBJ2-7, with a tentative D call TRBD2 (6 bases). Germline V gene sequence: CDR1 LGHDT, CDR2 YNNKEL (reference sequence). This CDR3 comprises 15 residues. The CDR3 DNA sequence: TGTGTCAGCAGCGGGTGGATGGACCCTTCCTACGAGCAGTACTTC. Its protein product is CVSSGWMDPSYEQYF.

Comment on this clonotype: A read error may produce the germline difference seen at one junction end. J is TRBJ2-1 and V is TRBV5-1; no clear D. The J call is uncertain, as TRBJ2-7 better fits the DNA end. Per the germline V gene, CDR1 is SGHRS and CDR2 is YFSETQ. The CDR3 contains 13 residues. The CDR3 protein is CAGSLGLLNEQYF. CDR3 nucleotide sequence: TGCGCCGGCAGCTTAGGGCTACTCAATGAGCAGTACTTC.

This rearrangement joins TRBV5-1 to TRBJ2-7, with D tentatively TRBD2 (6 bases). V was pared by 4 bases and J by 2 bases, with 13 bases between. Per the germline V gene, CDR1 is SGHRS and CDR2 is YFSETQ. This CDR3 contains 14 residues. The CDR3 coding sequence is TGCGCCAGCAGCGCGGGACCCGGACCCTACGAGCAGTACTTC. Its translation: CASSAGPGPYEQYF.

This clonotype was seen a handful of times. The V call is TRBV6-2 or TRBV6-3, the J call TRBJ2-3; TRBD2 matches at 7 bases. Per germline, CDR1 MNHEY and CDR2 SVGEGT. The V segment lost 9 bases and the J segment 0 bases; nucleotides outside the gene matches: 12. There are 16 residues in the CDR3. CDR3 bases: TGTGCCAGTGTGAGACAAGGTAGCGGGAGCACAGATACGCAGTATTTT. Its protein is CASVRQGSGSTDTQYF.

This clonotype was counted between two and nine times. The V call is TRBV6-1, the J call TRBJ2-7, with D unresolved. The CDR3 sequence is 14 residues long. From germline, CDR1 is MNHNS and CDR2 SASEGT. V lost 6 bases and J lost 0, with 12 bases in between. The CDR3 DNA is TGTGCCAGCAGGAAGACTCTTAGCTCCTACGAGCAGTACTTC. Translation: CASRKTLSSYEQYF.

This clonotype was counted a few times. The chain has TRBV5-1 and TRBJ1-2, with D maybe TRBD1 (5 bases). The V end was cut by 0 bases, the J end by 8 bases, with 11 bases between. Germline CDR1 SGHRS, CDR2 YFSETQ. The CDR3 runs 13 residues. The CDR3 is CASSLDQGGGYTF. The CDR3 nucleotides are TGCGCCAGCAGCTTGGATCAGGGCGGAGGCTACACCTTC. The whole variable domain, filled in from reference TRBV5-1 and TRBJ1-2, reads KAGVTQTPRYLIKTRGQQVTLSCSPISGHRSVSWYQQTPGQGLQFLFEYFSETQRNKGNFPGRFSGRQFSNSRSEMNVSTLELGDSALYLCASSLDQGGGYTFGSGTRLTVV.

The chain links TRBV7-2 to TRBJ2-3, with 8 bases aligning to TRBD2. V was pared by 1 base and J by 6 bases, with 6 bases of the junction left unmatched. Germline V gene sequence: CDR1 SGHTA, CDR2 FQGNSA. CDR3 length: 15 amino acids. CDR3 loop: CASSLVSGVADTQYF. In DNA, the CDR3 is TGTGCCAGCAGCTTAGTTAGCGGGGTGGCCGATACGCAGTATTTT.